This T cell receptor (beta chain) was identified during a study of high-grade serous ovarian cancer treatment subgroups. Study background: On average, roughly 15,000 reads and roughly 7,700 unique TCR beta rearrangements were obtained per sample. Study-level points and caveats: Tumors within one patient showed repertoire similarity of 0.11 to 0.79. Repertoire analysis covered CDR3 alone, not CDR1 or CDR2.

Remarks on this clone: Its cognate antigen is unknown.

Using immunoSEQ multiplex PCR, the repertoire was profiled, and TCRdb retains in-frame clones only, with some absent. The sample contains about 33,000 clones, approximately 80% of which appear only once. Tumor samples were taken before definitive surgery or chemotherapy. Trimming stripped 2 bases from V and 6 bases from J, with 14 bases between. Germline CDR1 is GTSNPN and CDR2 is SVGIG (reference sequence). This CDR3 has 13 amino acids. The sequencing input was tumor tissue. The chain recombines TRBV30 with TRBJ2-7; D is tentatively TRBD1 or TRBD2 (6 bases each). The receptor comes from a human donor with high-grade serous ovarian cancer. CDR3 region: CAWSPRPGAEQYF. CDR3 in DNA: TGTGCCTGGAGTCCCCGACCGGGGGCCGAGCAGTACTTC.